Sequencing of this TCR beta chain was carried out in a study of CD4+ T cells in melanoma. Assay used: immunoSEQ multiplex PCR; TCRdb lists only in-frame clones, some missing. Among more than 12,000 clones, approximately 63% were seen once, and the ten largest hold around 15%. This CDR3 has 13 residues. The V end was cut by 3 bases, the J end by 6 bases, with 11 bases between. Per germline, CDR1 KGHSH and CDR2 LQKENI. Material for sequencing was cells from a culture (not recorded whether cultured in vitro). This clonotype was obtained from a human donor with melanoma. This chain links TRBV18 with TRBJ1-2; D is perhaps TRBD1 (5 bases). The CDR3 region is CASSPGTADGYTF. The CDR3 DNA reads TGTGCCAGCTCACCCGGGACTGCGGATGGCTACACCTTC.